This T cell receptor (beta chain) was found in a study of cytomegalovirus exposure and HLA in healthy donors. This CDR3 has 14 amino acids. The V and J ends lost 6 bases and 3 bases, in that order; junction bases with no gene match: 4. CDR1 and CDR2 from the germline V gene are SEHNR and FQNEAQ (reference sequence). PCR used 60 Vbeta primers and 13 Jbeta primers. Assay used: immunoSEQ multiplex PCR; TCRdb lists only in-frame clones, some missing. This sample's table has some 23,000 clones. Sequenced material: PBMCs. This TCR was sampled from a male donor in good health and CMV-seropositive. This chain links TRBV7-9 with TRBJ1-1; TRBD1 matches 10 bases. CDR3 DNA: TGTGCCAGCAGAAAAGGACAGGGGGACACTGAAGCTTTCTTT. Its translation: CASRKGQGDTEAFF. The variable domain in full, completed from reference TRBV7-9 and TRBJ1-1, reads DTGVSQNPRHKITKRGQNVTFRCDPISEHNRLYWYRQTLGQGPEFLTYFQNEAQLEKSRLLSDRFSAERPKGSFSTLEIQRTEQGDSAMYLCASRKGQGDTEAFFGQGTRLTVV.